Below, 13 T cell receptor beta chains from the same sample are listed, as sequenced in a study of cytomegalovirus exposure and HLA in healthy donors. 13 Jbeta primers and 60 Vbeta primers were used for the PCR. Using immunoSEQ multiplex PCR, the repertoire was profiled, and TCRdb retains in-frame clones only, with some absent. The sample records about 110,000 clones, about 70% being singletons. The sequenced material came from PBMCs. The receptors originated from a man between 25 and 39 years old in good health and CMV-seronegative.

This clone is a singleton in its sample. The V call is TRBV7-9, the J call TRBJ2-1, with D tentatively TRBD1 (5 bases). Trimming left V 4 bases short and J 0 bases short, with 16 bases between. Germline V lookup: CDR1 SEHNR, CDR2 FQNEAQ (reference sequence). The CDR3 runs to 17 residues. CDR3 bases: TGTGCCAGCAGCTCCTACTTTGACAGATCCTCCTACAATGAGCAGTTCTTC. Its translation is CASSSYFDRSSYNEQFF.

This chain uses TRBV5-6 with TRBJ2-5; 10 bases fit TRBD2. This CDR3 comprises 16 residues. CDR1 SGHDT and CDR2 YYEEEE come from the germline V gene. Trimming removed 0 bases from V and 1 base from J; junction bases left unmatched: 3. In nucleotides, the CDR3 is TGTGCCAGCAGCTTGGTCTGGACTAGCGGCCAAGAGACCCAGTACTTC. Protein sequence: CASSLVWTSGQETQYF.

This clone was recorded a few times. The V gene is TRBV6-1, the J gene TRBJ2-3, with 12 bases lining up with TRBD2. The CDR3 covers 14 residues. J was trimmed by 4 bases and V by 10 bases; bases with no gene match: 6. Germline V CDR1 and CDR2: MNHNS, SASEGT. For the CDR3, the DNA is TGTGCCACCCTGACTAGCGGGAGTGCAGATACGCAGTATTTT. Translated: CATLTSGSADTQYF.

This sequence joins TRBV7-9 and TRBJ2-7; TRBD2 is a possible D gene (5 bases). Trimming pared 4 bases from V and 8 bases from J, leaving 18 bases between. The CDR3 extends over 14 amino acids. Germline values: CDR1 SEHNR, CDR2 FQNEAQ (reference sequence). For the CDR3, the DNA is TGTGCCAGCAGCTCCCTCGGGGTTCCCGGGCAGCAGTACTTC. It codes for CASSSLGVPGQQYF.

The chain combines TRBV30 with TRBJ2-6, with TRBD2 as a possible D gene (8 bases). Germline V gene lookup returns CDR1 GTSNPN and CDR2 SVGIG (reference sequence). V lost 4 bases and J lost 2, with 15 bases in between. The CDR3 is made up of 16 amino acids. The CDR3 coding sequence is TGTGCCTGGAACGGGAGGGGGCACACTGGGGCCAACGTCCTGACTTTC. It codes for CAWNGRGHTGANVLTF.

The V gene is TRBV7-2, the J gene TRBJ1-3, with D tentatively TRBD1 (5 bases). This CDR3 has 16 residues. Germline lookup yields CDR1 SGHTA and CDR2 FQGNSA. V dropped 5 bases and J dropped 0 bases, with 14 bases sitting between them. CDR3 sequence (DNA): TGTGCCAGCAGCCAAGACAGCCTAACCTCTGGAAACACCATATATTTT. This codes for CASSQDSLTSGNTIYF. Combining the CDR3 with reference TRBV7-2 and TRBJ1-3 gives the whole variable domain GAGVSQSPSNKVTEKGKDVELRCDPISGHTALYWYRQSLGQGLEFLIYFQGNSAPDKSGLPSDRFSAERTGGSVSTLTIQRTQQEDSAVYLCASSQDSLTSGNTIYFGEGSWLTVV.

The chain employs TRBV30 and TRBJ2-7, with 11 bases lining up with TRBD2. The CDR3 length is 14 residues. Germline trimming cut 0 bases from V and 5 bases from J; bases unmatched to any gene: 3. In germline, CDR1 is GTSNPN, CDR2 SVGIG (reference sequence). Written as DNA, the CDR3 is TGTGCCTGGAGTGTAACACTAGCGGGAGACGAGCAGTACTTC. It codes for CAWSVTLAGDEQYF.

V is TRBV7-9 and J is TRBJ2-5; 12 bases match TRBD1. The germline CDR1 and CDR2 sequences are SEHNR and FQNEAQ (reference sequence). The CDR3 consists of 16 residues. J was trimmed by 5 bases and V by 5 bases; bases with no gene match: 9. The CDR3 spells CASSGAGQGALETQYF. The CDR3 nucleotides read TGTGCCAGCAGCGGAGCGGGACAGGGGGCTTTGGAGACCCAGTACTTC.

V gene TRBV11-3 combines with J gene TRBJ2-7, with a possible D match to TRBD1 (6 bases). The V gene's germline CDR1 is SGHNT and CDR2 YENEEA. The CDR3 consists of 13 residues. V was pared by 8 bases and J by 2 bases, with 13 bases between. This CDR3 reads CASQDSGAYEQYF. Written as DNA, the CDR3 is TGTGCCAGCCAGGACAGCGGAGCCTACGAGCAGTACTTC.

The chain is built from TRBV18 and TRBJ2-7, with D maybe TRBD1 (5 bases). The CDR3 has 14 amino acids. Germline assignment: CDR1 KGHSH and CDR2 LQKENI. Trimming removed 5 bases at V and 3 bases at J, with 14 bases between. CDR3 sequence: CASSSGHLIYEQYF. CDR3 DNA sequence: TGTGCCAGCTCATCTGGACATCTCATCTACGAGCAGTACTTC.

The chain combines TRBV19 with TRBJ2-2; D gene unclear. V lost 4 bases and J lost 8, with 8 bases in between. This CDR3 has 12 residues. Germline CDR1 is LNHDA and CDR2 is SQIVND (reference sequence). The CDR3 reads CASSNVRGELFF. CDR3 bases: TGTGCCAGTAGTAACGTCAGAGGGGAGCTGTTTTTT.

The chain joins TRBV20-1 to TRBJ1-2; a possible D gene is TRBD1 (5 bases). This CDR3 spans 11 amino acids. Germline V gives CDR1 DFQATT, CDR2 SNEGSKA (reference sequence). The V and J ends lost 1 base and 14 bases respectively, with 14 bases between them. The DNA for the CDR3 is TGCAGTGCTAGAGGGGCCAGGGTGGGAACCTTC. It codes for CSARGARVGTF.

The gene calls are TRBV29-1 and TRBJ1-1, with D perhaps matching TRBD1 (6 bases). Germline values: CDR1 SQVTM, CDR2 ANQGSEA. The CDR3 runs 15 residues. Trimming pared 4 bases from V and 0 bases from J, leaving 15 bases between. The CDR3 DNA is TGCAGCGTTGTGGGGGGGGCTGTGATGAACACTGAAGCTTTCTTT. Protein product: CSVVGGAVMNTEAFF. Full variable domain (outside the CDR3, taken from reference TRBV29-1 and TRBJ1-1): SAVISQKPSRDICQRGTSLTIQCQVDSQVTMMFWYRQQPGQSLTLIATANQGSEATYESGFVIDKFPISRPNLTFSTLTVSNMSPEDSSIYLCSVVGGAVMNTEAFFGQGTRLTVV.